The clone carrying this T cell receptor (beta chain) occurred a few times. Profiled with immunoSEQ multiplex PCR; TCRdb holds only in-frame clones, not every one. This table holds 650,000 to 800,000 clones, 90% found once. The CDR3 has 15 amino acids. Germline lookup yields CDR1 MRHNA and CDR2 SNTAGT. V lost 7 bases to trimming and J lost 6 bases; unmatched junction nucleotides: 8. The data derive from a study of blood T cell repertoires in COVID-19. The sequence came from a woman aged 18-29 years with acute or convalescent COVID-19. The chain recombines TRBV6-4 with TRBJ1-6; TRBD1 aligns across 8 bases. The sample taken for sequencing was peripheral blood. The CDR3 coding sequence is TGTGCCAGCAAAGCTGGGACAGGCCCTAATTCACCCCTCCACTTT. This codes for CASKAGTGPNSPLHF.